This T cell receptor beta chain was sequenced in a study of blood T cell repertoires in COVID-19 (dated by TCRdb to the early 2020s). Broadly, across the study: Collaborator samples came from the United States, Italy and Spain and covered acute and convalescent phases of COVID-19. The repertoires were made available in a free public database intended to serve as a resource for research on the immune response to SARS-CoV-2. The sample metadata nearly always contained a de-identified subject ID, COVID-19 status, age in years and sex. Subjects who had been exposed to COVID-19, were actively infected with it, or had recovered from it provided the deeply sampled blood TCRbeta repertoires that made up the dataset. The prospective study material was composed of cDNA or gDNA derived from T cells, B-cell-depleted T cells, or PBMCs. Where available, HLA class I and class II types were taken from metadata supplied by the sample provider and were not determined by assay-based typing. Samples came from the ongoing ImmuneRACE study (first 160 participants) plus 1,254 subjects from 6 global collaborators.

Details on this clone: Its target antigen remains unknown. One base away there is no much larger clone; base qualities are not given.

Summary of the overall study and its limitations: The amount of clinical and demographic metadata varied by source and participant and was provided uncurated.

TCRbeta CDR3 regions were amplified from genomic DNA using the immunoSEQ Assay, a bias-controlled multiplex PCR. As for the authors' bioinformatics: The number of nucleated cells in each sample was estimated from the amplification of reference gene primers within the assay. Sequence reads were collapsed and filtered to measure the absolute abundance of every unique TCRbeta CDR3 rearrangement. For each sample, productive Simpson clonality was calculated as the square root of Simpson's diversity index over productive rearrangements. TCRdb mirrors the immuneACCESS table, restricted to in-frame sequences. Some clones are absent from its copies; in checked studies, under half trace to an unresolved V gene, and the reason for the others is unknown. The V and J calls and the clone size are those of that table, but D and trimming were determined from the DNA. In all, the sample holds 80,000 or so clones, and 70% to 90% of those were seen once. Of the sample, around a tenth is held by the ten largest clones.

In Seattle, one collaborating source enrolled patients while the infection was active and tracked those patients longitudinally over the course of disease. The collaborating institutions used their own protocols to collect whole blood in K2EDTA tubes. For TCRbeta analysis, collaborators shipped samples as frozen whole blood, isolated PBMCs, or DNA extracted from either of those sample types. The TCR comes from a man aged 50 to 60 with COVID-19, enrolled during active disease. Sequenced input: peripheral blood.

The CDR3 reads CASSARMGASTGELFF. Here is the DNA: TGTGCCAGCAGTGCCCGTATGGGGGCGAGCACCGGGGAGCTGTTTTTT. The chain was built from TRBV6-4 and TRBJ2-2; the D segment could be TRBD1, given 6 matching bases. The CDR3 contains 16 residues, cysteine and phenylalanine counted. This entry keeps only the CDR3 DNA: 48 bases, framed from base 1. The germline V gene encodes CDR1 MRHNA and CDR2 SNTAGT. V sheds 4 bases and J sheds 4 bases, leaving 16 bases between their ends.